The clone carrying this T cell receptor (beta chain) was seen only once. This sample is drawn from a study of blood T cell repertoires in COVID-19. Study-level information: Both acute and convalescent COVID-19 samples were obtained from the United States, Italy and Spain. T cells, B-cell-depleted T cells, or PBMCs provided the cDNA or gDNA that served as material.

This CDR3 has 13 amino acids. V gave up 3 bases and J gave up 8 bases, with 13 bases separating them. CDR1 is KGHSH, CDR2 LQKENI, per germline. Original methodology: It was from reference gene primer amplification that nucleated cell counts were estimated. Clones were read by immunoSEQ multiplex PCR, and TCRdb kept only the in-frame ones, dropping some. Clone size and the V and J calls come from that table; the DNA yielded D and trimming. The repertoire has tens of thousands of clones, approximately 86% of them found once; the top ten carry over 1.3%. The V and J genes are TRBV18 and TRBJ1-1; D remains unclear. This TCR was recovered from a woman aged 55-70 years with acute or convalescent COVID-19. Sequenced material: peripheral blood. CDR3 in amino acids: CASSPQLGEEAFF. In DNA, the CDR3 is TGTGCCAGCTCACCCCAGCTTGGGGAGGAAGCTTTCTTT.